Listed here are 24 T cell receptor beta chains from one sample, sequenced in a study of cytomegalovirus exposure and HLA in healthy donors. Primers included in the PCR were 60 Vbeta and 13 Jbeta primers. Sequencing used immunoSEQ multiplex PCR; TCRdb keeps in-frame clones, though not all of them. The data show approximately 110,000 clones, roughly 70% seen once. Sequencing was carried out using PBMCs. These receptors were obtained from a man aged 35 to 55 in good health and CMV-seropositive.

This clone was observed a handful of times. The rearrangement uses TRBV10-1 and TRBJ2-7; weak D call: TRBD2 (6 bases). Germline CDR1 and CDR2: WNHNN and SYGVQD (reference sequence). Trimming removed 3 bases from V and 4 bases from J, with 13 bases in between. There are 14 residues in the CDR3. The CDR3, as DNA: TGCGCCAGCAGTGACCCCGGGACTGCGTACGAGCAGTACTTC. This codes for CASSDPGTAYEQYF.

The genes are TRBV28 and TRBJ2-7; the D is unclear. CDR1 is MDHEN, CDR2 SYDVKM, per germline. This CDR3 region has 11 residues. Trimming pared 3 bases from V and 4 bases from J, leaving 4 bases between. CDR3 bases: TGTGCCAGCAGTTTTTCTTACGAGCAGTACTTC. This codes for CASSFSYEQYF.

This rearrangement joins TRBV28 to TRBJ2-1, with 10 bases identical to TRBD1. The CDR3 runs 15 residues. Germline CDR1 reads MDHEN; CDR2 reads SYDVKM. With V trimmed by 5 bases and J by 5 bases, 6 bases remained unmatched. CDR3 amino acids: CASSPDRGRNNEQFF. The DNA for the CDR3 is TGTGCCAGCAGTCCCGACAGGGGGCGCAACAATGAGCAGTTCTTC.

The chain uses TRBV27 and TRBJ2-7, with D hard to call. The V gene's germline CDR1 is MNHEY and CDR2 SMNVEV (reference sequence). Trimming took 5 bases from V and 2 from J, leaving 16 bases between them. CDR3 length: 15 residues. The chain's CDR3 is CASSASLGHPYEQYF. The CDR3 region has the DNA TGTGCCAGCAGTGCCTCTTTGGGCCACCCCTACGAGCAGTACTTC.

J is TRBJ2-1 and V is TRBV5-1; TRBD2 agrees at 9 bases. With V trimmed by 0 bases and J by 8 bases, 0 bases remained unmatched. From germline, CDR1 is SGHRS and CDR2 YFSETQ. This CDR3 comprises 13 residues. The CDR3 coding sequence is TGCGCCAGCAGCTTGGGACTAGCGGATGAGCAGTTCTTC. Protein product: CASSLGLADEQFF.

This chain joins TRBV5-4 and TRBJ2-1; perhaps TRBD2 as D (6 bases). The V gene's germline CDR1 is SGHNT and CDR2 YYREEE (reference sequence). V dropped 1 base and J dropped 7 bases, with 15 bases sitting between them. This CDR3 has 15 amino acids. CDR3 nucleotide sequence: TGTGCCAGCAGCTTGATTTTCGGGAGTAGTAATGAGCAGTTCTTC. Amino acids: CASSLIFGSSNEQFF.

This clone was detected only a few times. The chain joins TRBV7-6 to TRBJ1-1; no firm D call. The V end was cut by 2 bases, the J end by 1 base, with 5 bases between. CDR1 and CDR2 (germline): SGHVS, FNYEAQ. The CDR3 loop spans 13 amino acids. Written as DNA, the CDR3 is TGTGCCAGCAGCTTAACAGAGAACACTGAAGCTTTCTTT. Protein product: CASSLTENTEAFF.

This chain connects TRBV27 to TRBJ1-5; perhaps TRBD1 as D (5 bases). The CDR3 contains 13 residues. Trimming pared 3 bases from V and 3 bases from J, leaving 6 bases between. CDR1 is MNHEY, CDR2 SMNVEV, per germline (reference sequence). The CDR3 DNA reads TGTGCCAGCAGTTTGACAGTCAATCAGCCCCAGCATTTT. It codes for CASSLTVNQPQHF.

This sequence joins TRBV11-3 and TRBJ2-3; 7 bases are shared with TRBD1. V lost 4 bases, J lost 2 bases, and 12 bases stayed unmatched. The CDR3 totals 17 residues. CDR1 is SGHNT, CDR2 YENEEA, per germline. CDR3 nucleotides: TGTGCCAGCAGCTCCAGTACCGGGACAGAGGCCACAGATACGCAGTATTTT. Amino acids: CASSSSTGTEATDTQYF.

The V gene is TRBV29-1, the J gene TRBJ1-4; D remains unclear. The CDR3 covers 11 residues. Germline V gives CDR1 SQVTM, CDR2 ANQGSEA. Trimming took off 5 bases at V and 12 bases at J, with 13 bases between the two ends. The CDR3 region has the DNA TGCAGCGTTCCAAGCGGCGGGGAACTGTTTTTT. Protein: CSVPSGGELFF.

This chain joins TRBV25-1 and TRBJ2-3, with TRBD2 matching 7 bases. CDR1 is MGHDK, CDR2 SYGVNS, per germline. The ends lost 0 bases at V and 5 bases at J; junction bases unmatched: 5. This CDR3 spans 15 amino acids. The CDR3 protein is CASSEYSGTGDTQYF. The CDR3 bases are TGTGCCAGCAGTGAATACAGCGGGACGGGAGATACGCAGTATTTT.

V usage is TRBV6-4 and J usage is TRBJ2-2, with a possible D match to TRBD2 (5 bases). V lost 6 bases and J 0 bases, leaving 14 bases between the germline ends. Germline V lookup: CDR1 MRHNA, CDR2 SNTAGT. The CDR3 has 16 residues. The chain's CDR3 is CASSSPEGANTGELFF. CDR3 in DNA: TGTGCCAGCAGCTCCCCTGAGGGAGCGAACACCGGGGAGCTGTTTTTT.

The chain employs TRBV28 and TRBJ2-3, with 7 bases fitting TRBD2. From germline, CDR1 is MDHEN and CDR2 SYDVKM. V shed 2 bases, J shed 2 bases, and the junction held 4 bases outside the gene matches. The CDR3 runs 15 residues. CDR3 nucleotide sequence: TGTGCCAGCAGTTTAAATCTAGCGGTCACAGATACGCAGTATTTT. Protein product: CASSLNLAVTDTQYF.

This clone occurred once. This chain links TRBV7-6 with TRBJ1-2; D might be TRBD1 (5 bases). CDR1 and CDR2 from the germline V gene are SGHVS and FNYEAQ. CDR3 size: 15 residues. Trimming took off 5 bases at V and 2 bases at J, with 15 bases between the two ends. The CDR3 protein is CASSPLAGSNYGYTF. CDR3 nucleotides: TGTGCCAGCAGCCCCTTGGCAGGGTCCAACTATGGCTACACCTTC.

This CDR3 is CASSPAGYEQYV. The CDR3 DNA follows: TGTGCCAGCTCACCCGCGGGCTACGAGCAGTACGTC. V usage is TRBV18 and J usage is TRBJ2-7; TRBD2 might be the D (5 bases). Germline loops: CDR1 KGHSH, CDR2 LQKENI. CDR3 size: 12 residues. V lost 3 bases and J 3 bases, leaving 6 bases between the germline ends.

This chain joins TRBV10-3 and TRBJ1-1, with 8 bases matching TRBD1. Germline trimming cut 3 bases from V and 6 bases from J; bases unmatched to any gene: 6. Germline V CDR1 and CDR2: ENHRY, SYGVKD. The CDR3 sequence is 14 residues long. CDR3 amino acids: CAISDGQGVAEAFF. As DNA, the CDR3 is TGTGCCATCAGTGACGGACAGGGCGTGGCTGAAGCTTTCTTT.

The chain joins TRBV7-9 to TRBJ1-1, with D possibly matching TRBD1 (6 bases). The V end was cut by 1 base, the J end by 7 bases, with 13 bases between. Germline V gene sequence: CDR1 SEHNR, CDR2 FQNEAQ (reference sequence). The CDR3 extends over 14 amino acids. CDR3 amino acids: CASSLGEGGNEAFF. CDR3 in DNA: TGTGCCAGCAGCTTAGGGGAGGGGGGGAATGAAGCTTTCTTT.

This chain connects TRBV5-1 to TRBJ2-2; 7 nucleotides match TRBD2. Germline values: CDR1 SGHRS, CDR2 YFSETQ. Losses at the gene ends were 0 bases for V and 6 bases for J; bases not matched to a gene: 8. The CDR3 has 16 residues. The CDR3 DNA reads as TGCGCCAGCAGCTTGGCCGCGGGAGCTGGGGCCGGGGAGCTGTTTTTT. It specifies CASSLAAGAGAGELFF.

This clone has just a few counts. The rearrangement joins TRBV27 to TRBJ2-1; 12 bases are shared with TRBD2. V trimming: 4 bases; J trimming: 6 bases; junction bases outside the gene matches: 7. The germline V gene has CDR1 MNHEY and CDR2 SMNVEV (reference sequence). The length of the CDR3 is 16 residues. The CDR3 DNA sequence: TGTGCCAGCAGTTCCCTCCTAGCGGGAGGGATCAATGAGCAGTTCTTC. It specifies CASSSLLAGGINEQFF.

DNA of the CDR3: TGTGCCAGCAGCTTAGGTCGGACGGGATACACTGAAGCTTTCTTT. This codes for CASSLGRTGYTEAFF. The rearrangement joins TRBV7-2 to TRBJ1-1; no definite D call. This CDR3 is built from 15 residues. Trimming took off 1 base at V and 3 bases at J, with 12 bases between the two ends. Per germline, CDR1 SGHTA and CDR2 FQGNSA.

J is TRBJ2-5 and V is TRBV10-3; D is unclear. Germline V gene lookup returns CDR1 ENHRY and CDR2 SYGVKD. CDR3 length: 15 amino acids. V lost 0 bases to trimming and J lost 1 base, with 9 bases between them. In nucleotides, the CDR3 is TGTGCCATCAGTGAGTCGAAGACTCTCCAAGAGACCCAGTACTTC. Protein product: CAISESKTLQETQYF.

The chain recombines TRBV5-1 with TRBJ1-1, with TRBD1 matching 10 bases. After removal of 0 bases from V and 6 bases from J, the junction contained 5 bases not matched to a gene. Germline-derived CDR1 and CDR2 are SGHRS and YFSETQ. The CDR3 length is 15 residues. CDR3 residues: CASSLVGQGDAEAFF. In nucleotides, the CDR3 is TGCGCCAGCAGCTTGGTAGGACAGGGGGACGCTGAAGCTTTCTTT.

The rearrangement uses TRBV4-1 and TRBJ2-7; a weak D match, TRBD1 (8 bases). The CDR3 runs to 16 residues. Germline V lookup: CDR1 MGHRA, CDR2 YSYEKL. Trimming took 4 bases from V and 6 from J, leaving 22 bases between them. The CDR3 is CASSLQTGEGIGEQYF. CDR3 coding DNA: TGCGCCAGCAGCCTCCAGACAGGGGAGGGTATTGGCGAGCAGTACTTC.

This clone was seen a few times. This chain uses TRBV2 with TRBJ2-2; a possible D gene is TRBD2 (5 bases). Germline values: CDR1 SNHLY, CDR2 FYNNEI. The CDR3 length is 16 residues. Trimming left V 0 bases short and J 7 bases short, with 15 bases between. The CDR3 DNA reads as TGTGCCAGCAGTGAAGCGGGAGTCCGGACGGGCGGGGAGCTGTTTTTT. As protein: CASSEAGVRTGGELFF.